The entry that follows covers one T cell receptor (beta chain) sequence. Its target is unknown. Time point meaning: week 11, during vaccination. A single vaccine dose contained 300 ug of mutant IDH1 20-mer peptide, and topical imiquimod was used with it. In germline, CDR1 is SGHRS, CDR2 YFSETQ. V lost 4 bases, J lost 0 bases, and 17 bases lay in between. CDR3 length: 16 residues. The sample originates from a study of a mutant IDH1 vaccine in newly diagnosed glioma. Turning to the study itself: The patients received vaccinations eight times, in weeks 1, 3, 5, 7, 11, 15, 19 and 23. Patients under treatment included about 60% males and 37.5% females and had a mean age of around 43 years. Former treatment meant radiotherapy, temozolomide, or both; the majority had gotten both.

Using immunoSEQ multiplex PCR, the repertoire was profiled, and TCRdb retains in-frame clones only, with some absent. Altogether over 60,000 clones are present, 89% being singletons, with the ten largest covering less than 2%. The sequence was collected from a man in his forties with glioma. Sequenced here: PBMCs, sampled from a glioma patient whose treatment included an IDH1 peptide vaccine. V usage is TRBV5-1 and J usage is TRBJ2-7, with D perhaps given as TRBD1 or TRBD2 (5 bases each). CDR3 DNA: TGCGCCAGCAGCCTCACCTCCGGGGCAGCCTCCTACGAGCAGTACTTC. It is translated as CASSLTSGAASYEQYF.